Below, one T cell receptor (beta chain) is given with its context. Authors' data handling: Scientists estimated how many nucleated cells there were by amplifying reference gene primers. Generated by immunoSEQ multiplex PCR, the TCRdb table keeps only in-frame clones and is missing some. The DNA was the basis for D and trimming; V, J and clone size are from that table. Here the sample spans more than 150,000 clones, 70% to 85% being singletons. Enrollees, about 18 to 95 years old, lived in roughly 24 US areas. Participants reported their clinical history, and cohort assignment relied on those reports. The study counted Cohort 3 donors as recovered given two negative PCRs, clearance, or symptom resolution. Trimming cost V 0 bases and J 7 bases, with 15 bases left between them. Germline V gene lookup returns CDR1 MGHRA and CDR2 YSYEKL. CDR3 length: 15 residues. This sample is drawn from a study of blood T cell repertoires in COVID-19.

The receptor was isolated from a woman between 50 and 59 years old who had recovered from COVID-19. The V and J genes are TRBV4-1 and TRBJ1-2; maybe TRBD1 (5 bases). Sequences were obtained from PBMCs or T cells enriched from blood (not recorded which). In DNA, the CDR3 is TGCGCCAGCAGCCAAGAAATCGGCAGGGTTGGTGGCTACACCTTC. Translating it yields CASSQEIGRVGGYTF.